This TCR beta chain originates from a study of T cell responses to AZD1222 COVID-19 vaccine. Produced via immunoSEQ multiplex PCR; TCRdb's table is partial and in-frame only. The table records 30,000 to 35,000 clones, about nine tenths of them present only once. A note on this clone: Antigen: not known.

The study's findings and limits: Unmutated variant regions are reportedly the target of nearly half of TCRs that are spike-specific. It should be noted that donors were predominantly white British and more often female, and clonal diversity was possibly underestimated.

The TCR comes from an adult who received the AZD1222 COVID-19 vaccine. The source material was peripheral blood, sampled 28 days after the second AZD1222 dose.

Written as DNA, the CDR3 is TGTGCCAGCAGTTATCCCCAGAACACTGAAGCTTTCTTT. It yields the protein CASSYPQNTEAFF. The chain employs TRBV6-5 and TRBJ1-1; D not certain. The CDR3 consists of 13 residues. The V end was cut by 3 bases, the J end by 1 base, with 6 bases between. Per the germline V gene, CDR1 is MNHEY and CDR2 is SVGAGI.